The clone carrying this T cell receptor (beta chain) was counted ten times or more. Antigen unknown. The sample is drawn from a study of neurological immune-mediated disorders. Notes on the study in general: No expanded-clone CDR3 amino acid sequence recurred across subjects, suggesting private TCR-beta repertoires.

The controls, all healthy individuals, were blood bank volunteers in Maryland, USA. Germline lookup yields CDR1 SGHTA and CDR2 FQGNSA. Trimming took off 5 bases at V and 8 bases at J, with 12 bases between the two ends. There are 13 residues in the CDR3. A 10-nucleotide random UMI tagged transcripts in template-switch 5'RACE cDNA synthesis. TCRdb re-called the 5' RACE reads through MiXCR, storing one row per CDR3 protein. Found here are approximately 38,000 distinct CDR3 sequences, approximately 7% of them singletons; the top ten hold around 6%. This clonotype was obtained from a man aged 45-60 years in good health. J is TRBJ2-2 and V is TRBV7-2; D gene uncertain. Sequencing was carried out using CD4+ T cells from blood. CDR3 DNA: TGTGCCAGCAGCCCCAATATCGGGGGGGAGCTGTTTTTT. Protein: CASSPNIGGELFF.